This T cell receptor (beta chain) was obtained from a study of shared clonotypes between healthy human individuals. Study-wide context: Per-donor plates numbered three CD4 naive, three CD4 memory, two CD8 naive and one CD8 memory.

Naive CD8 populations comprised CD45RO-negative cells positively selected for CCR7, excluding terminally differentiated effector memory CD45RA+ cells. Original data processing: There were no quality scores in the junction-only immunoSEQ sequences, so filtering differed. The method was immunoSEQ multiplex PCR; TCRdb's version includes in-frame clones alone and lacks a portion of them. V and J calls plus clone size are reproduced from that table; the DNA served to infer D and trimming. The table includes under 1 million clones, 90% to 98% detected once. This receptor was identified in a man aged 25 to 40 in good health. Sequencing input: naive CD8+ T cells sorted from blood.

CDR3 DNA sequence: TGTGCCTGGATTAGCGGCCAGAACACTGAAGCTTTCTTT. Amino acids: CAWISGQNTEAFF. This chain connects TRBV30 to TRBJ1-1; D is ambiguous. Germline V gene data show CDR1 as GTSNPN and CDR2 as SVGIG (reference sequence). V lost 4 bases to trimming and J lost 1 base, with 10 bases between them. This CDR3 has 13 amino acids.